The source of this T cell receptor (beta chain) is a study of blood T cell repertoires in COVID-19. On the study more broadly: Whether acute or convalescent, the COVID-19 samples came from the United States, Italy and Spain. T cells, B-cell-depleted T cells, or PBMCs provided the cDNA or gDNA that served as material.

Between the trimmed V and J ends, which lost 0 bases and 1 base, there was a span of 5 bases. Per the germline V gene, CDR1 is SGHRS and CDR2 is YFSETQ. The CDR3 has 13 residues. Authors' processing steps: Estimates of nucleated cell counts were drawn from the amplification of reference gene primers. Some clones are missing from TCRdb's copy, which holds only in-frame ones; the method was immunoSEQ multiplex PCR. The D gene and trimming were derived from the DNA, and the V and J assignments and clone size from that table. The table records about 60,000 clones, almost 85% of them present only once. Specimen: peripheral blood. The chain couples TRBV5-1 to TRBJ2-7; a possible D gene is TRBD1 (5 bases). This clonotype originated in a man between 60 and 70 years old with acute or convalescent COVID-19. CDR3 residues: CASSLGQSYEQYF. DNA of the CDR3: TGCGCCAGCAGCTTGGGACAGTCCTACGAGCAGTACTTC.